The next 15 T cell receptor beta chains were all read from a single sample in a study of regulatory T cells in long-lasting Graves disease (TCRdb year 2021). The library was generated by multiplex PCR. Sequencing instrument: Illumina HiSeq 4000. CDR3 regions were amplified by Arm-PCR with iRepertoire HTBI primers to construct TCR beta libraries. TCRdb reanalyzed the raw reads on its own, using fastp at Q25 for trimming and MiXCR for clone calling, and kept in-frame beta chains. Under each unique CDR3 protein, matching rows form one entry showing the most common genes and DNA. The sample profile shows a few hundred thousand distinct CDR3 sequences; less than 25% of them were found once. The top ten constitute roughly 30% of the sample. The label giving this sample's time point can be read as: persistent/refractory GD, antithyroid drugs over 5 years with positive TRAb. For both TCR sequencing and RNA sequencing, RNA was extracted from PBMCs using TRIzol.

The specimen was peripheral blood mononuclear cells (PBMCs), collected when the disease was refractory, from a patient treated with antithyroid drugs. These receptors originate from a female donor with Graves disease.

This clonotype was seen ten or more times. This chain uses TRBV28 with TRBJ1-1; TRBD1 might be the D (5 bases). The V end was cut by 1 base, the J end by 1 base, with 7 bases between. Germline V lookup: CDR1 MDHEN, CDR2 SYDVKM. This CDR3 spans 14 amino acids. As DNA, the CDR3 is TGTGCCAGCAGTTTATTGACAGCGAACACTGAAGCTTTCTTT. The encoded protein is CASSLLTANTEAFF.

At least ten counts were recorded for this clonotype. The chain has TRBV2 and TRBJ2-7; 8 bases align to TRBD1. This CDR3 contains 14 residues. Germline V lookup: CDR1 SNHLY, CDR2 FYNNEI. The ends lost 6 bases at V and 1 base at J; junction bases unmatched: 5. DNA of the CDR3: TGTGCCAGCAGCCGGGACAGGCATTCCTACGAGCAGTACTTC. It encodes CASSRDRHSYEQYF.

The chain employs TRBV20-1 and TRBJ2-5; TRBD1 is a possible D gene (5 bases). The CDR3 is 16 residues long. The germline V gene encodes CDR1 DFQATT and CDR2 SNEGSKA (reference sequence). Trimming removed 0 bases at V and 4 bases at J, with 18 bases between. This chain's CDR3 is CSARDGRKGEVETQYF. CDR3 nucleotides: TGCAGTGCTAGAGATGGGCGGAAAGGGGAAGTAGAGACCCAGTACTTC.

V usage is TRBV19 and J usage is TRBJ1-1; 7 nucleotides align to TRBD1. From germline, CDR1 is LNHDA and CDR2 SQIVND (reference sequence). This CDR3 contains 14 residues. J gave up 7 bases and V 5 bases, and 10 bases lay outside the gene matches. CDR3 amino acids: CASSASGQQIEAFF. CDR3 bases: TGTGCCAGTAGTGCGTCGGGACAGCAAATTGAAGCTTTCTTT.

This clonotype was detected a few times. This chain links TRBV4-1 with TRBJ2-7, with D possibly being TRBD1 (5 bases). From germline, CDR1 is MGHRA and CDR2 YSYEKL. There are 11 residues in the CDR3. Written as DNA, the CDR3 is TGCGCTCACAGGAGCTCCTACGAGCAGTACTTC. Protein: CAHRSSYEQYF.

In its sample, this clonotype was seen many times. The chain links TRBV29-1 to TRBJ1-2; 9 positions agree with TRBD1. CDR3 length equals 12 residues. CDR1 and CDR2 from the germline V gene are SQVTM and ANQGSEA. J lost 7 bases, V lost 4 bases, and 4 bases had no gene match. In DNA form, the CDR3 reads TGCAGCGTTGGGGGACAGGGAGGTGGCTACACCTTC. Amino acid sequence: CSVGGQGGGYTF.

The chain employs TRBV6-1 and TRBJ1-2; D remains unclear. Trimming removed 4 bases from V and 4 bases from J, with 13 bases in between. The CDR3 runs 14 residues. Germline-derived CDR1 and CDR2 are MNHNS and SASEGT. The CDR3 loop is CASSVDQVSYGYTF. The CDR3 DNA sequence: TGTGCCAGCAGTGTAGACCAGGTATCCTATGGCTACACCTTC.

This clonotype was counted at least ten times. The rearrangement uses TRBV7-2 and TRBJ2-7; 9 nucleotides line up with TRBD2. There are 16 residues in the CDR3. V was clipped by 0 bases and J by 2 bases; unmatched bases: 5. Germline loops: CDR1 SGHTA, CDR2 FQGNSA. This CDR3 is CASSLAKAGGAYEQYF. For the CDR3, the DNA is TGTGCCAGCAGCTTAGCAAAGGCGGGAGGGGCCTACGAGCAGTACTTC.

This clonotype was picked up many times. The chain links TRBV3-1 to TRBJ2-7; 8 bases fit TRBD1. V was clipped by 1 base and J by 2 bases; unmatched bases: 13. CDR1 is LGHDT, CDR2 YNNKEL, per germline (reference sequence). The CDR3 sequence is 18 residues long. The CDR3 coding sequence is TGTGCCAGCAGCCAAGGGACCCGAGACAGGGGCTTTACCTACGAGCAGTACTTC. Protein: CASSQGTRDRGFTYEQYF.

This clonotype showed up just once. This CDR3 fails to terminate in the conserved phenylalanine or tryptophan, so it likely reflects a read error. The rearrangement uses TRBV12-3 or TRBV12-4 and TRBJ2-7; D is uncertain. V gave up 5 bases and J gave up 0 bases, with 8 bases separating them. CDR3 length: 13 residues. CDR3 protein: CASSLTSSYEQYL. The CDR3 DNA reads as TGTGCCAGCAGTCTAACCAGCTCCTACGAGCAGTACCTC.

This clonotype has more than one count but fewer than ten. The gene calls are TRBV18 and TRBJ2-5; tentatively, D is TRBD1 or TRBD2 (5 bases each). Trimming took off 3 bases at V and 1 base at J, with 15 bases between the two ends. The V gene's germline CDR1 is KGHSH and CDR2 LQKENI. CDR3 length: 16 residues. CDR3 sequence reads: CASSPRLPGGQETQYF. The CDR3 DNA is TGTGCCAGCTCACCCAGGCTCCCTGGGGGCCAAGAGACCCAGTACTTC.

This clonotype has a handful of counts. The rearrangement uses TRBV6-1 and TRBJ1-2; the match to TRBD1 covers 7 bases. V was clipped by 0 bases and J by 7 bases; unmatched bases: 8. The CDR3 is 15 amino acids. The germline V gene has CDR1 MNHNS and CDR2 SASEGT. The CDR3 protein is CASSEALYRGGGYTF. CDR3 bases: TGTGCCAGCAGTGAAGCGCTTTACAGGGGAGGTGGCTACACCTTC.

This clonotype showed up many times. The gene calls are TRBV28 and TRBJ1-2, with D unclear. Per the germline V gene, CDR1 is MDHEN and CDR2 is SYDVKM. Trimming pared 4 bases from V and 8 bases from J, leaving 11 bases between. The length of the CDR3 is 12 residues. The CDR3 is CASSSTSVGYTF. DNA of the CDR3: TGTGCCAGCAGTTCTACCTCAGTAGGCTACACCTTC.

The rearrangement uses TRBV5-1 and TRBJ1-1, with no clear D. V dropped 3 bases and J dropped 1 base, with 13 bases sitting between them. Germline V lookup: CDR1 SGHRS, CDR2 YFSETQ. The CDR3 has 15 amino acids. The CDR3 loop is CASSSLDGRNTEAFF. CDR3 sequence (DNA): TGCGCCAGCAGCTCTTTAGACGGAAGGAACACTGAAGCTTTCTTT.

This clonotype was detected ten times or more. One end of the junction does not line up with germline, which may come from a read error. The V and J genes are TRBV3-1 and TRBJ1-1, with D unclear. CDR1 and CDR2 (germline): LGHDT, YNNKEL (reference sequence). This CDR3 is built from 13 residues. DNA of the CDR3: TGCGCCAGCAGCGATACAGACGGCCCTGAAGCTTTCTTT. Its protein product is CASSDTDGPEAFF.